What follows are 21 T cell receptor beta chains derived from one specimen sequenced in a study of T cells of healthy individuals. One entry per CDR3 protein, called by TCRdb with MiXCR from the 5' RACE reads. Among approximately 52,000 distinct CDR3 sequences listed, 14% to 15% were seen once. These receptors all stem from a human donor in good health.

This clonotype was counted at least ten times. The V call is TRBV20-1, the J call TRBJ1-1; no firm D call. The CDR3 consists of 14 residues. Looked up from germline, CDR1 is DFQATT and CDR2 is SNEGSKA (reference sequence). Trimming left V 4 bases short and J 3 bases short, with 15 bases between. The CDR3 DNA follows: TGCAGTGCTAATCTAGGACGGATTTACACTGAAGCTTTCTTT. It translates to CSANLGRIYTEAFF.

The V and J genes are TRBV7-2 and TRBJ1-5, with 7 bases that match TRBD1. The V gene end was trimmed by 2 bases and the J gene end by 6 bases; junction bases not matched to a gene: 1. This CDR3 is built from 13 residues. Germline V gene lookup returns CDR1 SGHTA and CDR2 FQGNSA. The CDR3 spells CASSLTGAQPQHF. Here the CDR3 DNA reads TGTGCCAGCAGCTTAACAGGGGCTCAGCCCCAGCATTTT. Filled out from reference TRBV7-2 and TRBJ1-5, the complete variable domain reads GAGVSQSPSNKVTEKGKDVELRCDPISGHTALYWYRQSLGQGLEFLIYFQGNSAPDKSGLPSDRFSAERTGGSVSTLTIQRTQQEDSAVYLCASSLTGAQPQHFGDGTRLSIL.

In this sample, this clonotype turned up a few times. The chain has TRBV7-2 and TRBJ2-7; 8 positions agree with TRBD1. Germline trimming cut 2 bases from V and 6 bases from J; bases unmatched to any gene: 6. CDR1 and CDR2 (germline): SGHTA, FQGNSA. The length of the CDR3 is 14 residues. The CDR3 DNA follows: TGTGCCAGCAGCTTAATGGACAGGGCCTCCGAGCAGTACTTC. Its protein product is CASSLMDRASEQYF.

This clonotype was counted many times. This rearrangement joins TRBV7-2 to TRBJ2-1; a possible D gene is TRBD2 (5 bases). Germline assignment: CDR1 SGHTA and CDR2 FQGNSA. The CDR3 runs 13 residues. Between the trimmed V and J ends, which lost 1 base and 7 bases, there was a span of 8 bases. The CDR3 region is CASSLGRTNEQFF. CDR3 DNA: TGTGCCAGCAGCTTAGGAAGGACTAATGAGCAGTTCTTC.

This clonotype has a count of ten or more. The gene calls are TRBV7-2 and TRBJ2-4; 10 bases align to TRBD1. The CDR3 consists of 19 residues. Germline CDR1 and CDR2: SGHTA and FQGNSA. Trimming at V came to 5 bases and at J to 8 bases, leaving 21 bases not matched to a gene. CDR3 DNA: TGTGCCAGCAGCAAACCGGGACAGGGGAATTATGCCGCGCCGGACATTCAGTACTTC. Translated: CASSKPGQGNYAAPDIQYF.

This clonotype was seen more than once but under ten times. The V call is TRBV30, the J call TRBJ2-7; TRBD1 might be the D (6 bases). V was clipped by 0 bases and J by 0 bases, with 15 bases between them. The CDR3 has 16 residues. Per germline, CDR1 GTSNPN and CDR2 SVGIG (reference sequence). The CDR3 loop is CAWSVLWDTGSYEQYF. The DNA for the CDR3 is TGTGCCTGGAGTGTACTGTGGGACACCGGCTCCTACGAGCAGTACTTC.

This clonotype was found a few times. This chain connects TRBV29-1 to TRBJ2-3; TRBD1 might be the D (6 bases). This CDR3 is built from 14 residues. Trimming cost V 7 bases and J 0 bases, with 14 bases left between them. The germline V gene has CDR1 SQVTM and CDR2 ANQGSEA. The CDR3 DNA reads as TGCAGCGCCGAGGACAGATCTAGCACAGATACGCAGTATTTT. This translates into CSAEDRSSTDTQYF.

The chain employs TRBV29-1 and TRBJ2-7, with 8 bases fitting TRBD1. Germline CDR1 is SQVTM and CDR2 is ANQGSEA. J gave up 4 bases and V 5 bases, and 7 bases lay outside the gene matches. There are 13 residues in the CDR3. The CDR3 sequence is CSVQPQGAYEQYF. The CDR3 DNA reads TGCAGCGTTCAACCCCAGGGGGCTTACGAGCAGTACTTC.

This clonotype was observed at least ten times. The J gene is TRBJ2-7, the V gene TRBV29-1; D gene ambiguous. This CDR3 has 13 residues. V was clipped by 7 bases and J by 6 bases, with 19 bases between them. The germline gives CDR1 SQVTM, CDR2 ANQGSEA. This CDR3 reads CSGWIDGGSEQYF. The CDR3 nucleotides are TGCAGCGGGTGGATCGACGGTGGATCCGAGCAGTACTTC.

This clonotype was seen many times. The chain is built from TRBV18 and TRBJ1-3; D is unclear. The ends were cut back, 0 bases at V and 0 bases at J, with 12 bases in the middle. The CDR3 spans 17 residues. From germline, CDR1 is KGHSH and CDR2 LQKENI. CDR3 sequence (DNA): TGTGCCAGCTCACCACCGAATAGCGGTATCTCTGGAAACACCATATATTTT. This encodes CASSPPNSGISGNTIYF. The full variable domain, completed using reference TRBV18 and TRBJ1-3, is NAGVMQNPRHLVRRRGQEARLRCSPMKGHSHVYWYRQLPEEGLKFMVYLQKENIIDESGMPKERFSAEFPKEGPSILRIQQVVRGDSAAYFCASSPPNSGISGNTIYFGEGSWLTVV.

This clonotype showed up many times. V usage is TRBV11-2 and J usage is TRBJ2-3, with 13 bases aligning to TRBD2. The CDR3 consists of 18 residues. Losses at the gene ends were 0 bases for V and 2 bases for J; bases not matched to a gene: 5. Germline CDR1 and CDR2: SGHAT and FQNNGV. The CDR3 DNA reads TGTGCCAGCAGCTTAGACAACGGACTAGCGGGGGACACAGATACGCAGTATTTT. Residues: CASSLDNGLAGDTDTQYF.

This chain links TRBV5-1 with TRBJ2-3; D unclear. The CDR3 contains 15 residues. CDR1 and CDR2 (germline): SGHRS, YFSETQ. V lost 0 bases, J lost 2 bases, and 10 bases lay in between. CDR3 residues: CASSLGGGDTDTQYF. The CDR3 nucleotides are TGCGCCAGCAGCTTGGGAGGTGGGGACACAGATACGCAGTATTTT.

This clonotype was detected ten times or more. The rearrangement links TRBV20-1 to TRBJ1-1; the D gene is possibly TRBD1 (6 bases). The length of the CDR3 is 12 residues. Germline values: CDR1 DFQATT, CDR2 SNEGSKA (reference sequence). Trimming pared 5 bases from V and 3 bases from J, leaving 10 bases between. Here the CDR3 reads CSARRQDTEAFF. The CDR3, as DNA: TGCAGTGCTCGAAGACAGGACACTGAAGCTTTCTTT.

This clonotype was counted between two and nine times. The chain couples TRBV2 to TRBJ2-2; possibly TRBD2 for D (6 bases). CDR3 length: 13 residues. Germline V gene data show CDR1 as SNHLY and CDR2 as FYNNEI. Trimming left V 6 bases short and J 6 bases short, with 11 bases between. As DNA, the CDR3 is TGTGCCAGCAGAGGAACGGGAGCCGGGGAGCTGTTTTTT. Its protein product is CASRGTGAGELFF.

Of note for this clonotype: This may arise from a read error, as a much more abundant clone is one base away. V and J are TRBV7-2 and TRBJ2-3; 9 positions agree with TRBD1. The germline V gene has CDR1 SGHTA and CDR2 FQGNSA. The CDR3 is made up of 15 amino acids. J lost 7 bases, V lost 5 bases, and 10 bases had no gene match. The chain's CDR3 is CASSPQTGGWNTQYF. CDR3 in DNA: TGTGCCAGCAGCCCCCAGACAGGGGGGTGGAATACGCAGTATTTT.

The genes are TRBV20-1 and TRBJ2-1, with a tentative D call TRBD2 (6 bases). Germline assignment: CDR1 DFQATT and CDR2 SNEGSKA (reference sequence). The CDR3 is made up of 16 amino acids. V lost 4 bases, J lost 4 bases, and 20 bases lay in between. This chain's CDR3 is CSATLAQGEVYNEQFF. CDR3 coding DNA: TGCAGTGCTACCCTCGCACAAGGGGAGGTATACAATGAGCAGTTCTTC.

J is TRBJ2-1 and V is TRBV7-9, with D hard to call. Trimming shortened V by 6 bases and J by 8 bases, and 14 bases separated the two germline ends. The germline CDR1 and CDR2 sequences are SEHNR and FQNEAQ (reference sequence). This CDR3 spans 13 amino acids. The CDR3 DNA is TGTGCCAGCAGGCTCTCCCCGGCGGATGAGCAGTTCTTC. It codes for CASRLSPADEQFF.

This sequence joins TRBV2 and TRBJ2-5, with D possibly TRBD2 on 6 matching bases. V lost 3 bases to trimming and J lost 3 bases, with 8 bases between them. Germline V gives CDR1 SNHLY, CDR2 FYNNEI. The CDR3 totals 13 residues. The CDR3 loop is CASSELAEETQYF. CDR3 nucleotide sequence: TGTGCCAGCAGTGAGTTAGCGGAAGAGACCCAGTACTTC.

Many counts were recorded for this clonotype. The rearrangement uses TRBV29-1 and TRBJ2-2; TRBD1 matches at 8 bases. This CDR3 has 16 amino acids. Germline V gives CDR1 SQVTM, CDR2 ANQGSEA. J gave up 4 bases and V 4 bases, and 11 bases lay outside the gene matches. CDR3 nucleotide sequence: TGCAGCGTTGCCCCTACTGACAGGGGAGGCACCGGGGAGCTGTTTTTT. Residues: CSVAPTDRGGTGELFF.

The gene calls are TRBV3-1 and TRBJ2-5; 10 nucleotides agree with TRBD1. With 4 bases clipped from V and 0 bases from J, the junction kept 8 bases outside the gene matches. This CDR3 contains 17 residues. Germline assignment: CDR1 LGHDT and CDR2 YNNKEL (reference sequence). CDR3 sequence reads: CASSPRGQGTYQETQYF. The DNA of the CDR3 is TGTGCCAGCAGCCCCCGGGGACAGGGGACATACCAAGAGACCCAGTACTTC.

CDR3 sequence (DNA): TGCGCCAGCAGCCAAGAGAGGGGGTTTTCTAACTATGGCTACACCTTC. This encodes CASSQERGFSNYGYTF. V usage is TRBV4-3 and J usage is TRBJ1-2, with D perhaps matching TRBD1 (6 bases). Germline lookup yields CDR1 LGHNA and CDR2 YSLEER. Trimming took off 0 bases at V and 0 bases at J, with 11 bases between the two ends. The CDR3 sequence is 16 residues long.